This section outlines one TCR beta chain sequence together with its context. Its target is not known. Sequencing used immunoSEQ multiplex PCR; TCRdb keeps in-frame clones, though not all of them. Of nearly 110,000 clones detected, 85% to 95% appear once; the ten largest clones hold 5% to 7.5%. The entry originates in a study of T cell responses to AZD1222 COVID-19 vaccine. Study-level points and caveats: Mapped onto spike, vaccine-associated CD4 TCRs spanned it and were dominant at 160-218 and 743-854. All repertoire sampling was performed exclusively after the peak T cell response. A reported finding is that nearly half of spike-specific TCRs target unmutated variant regions.

The trim removed 4 bases at V and 5 bases at J, leaving 9 bases unmatched. Germline CDR1 is LNHDA and CDR2 is SQIVND (reference sequence). This CDR3 has 15 residues. Source: peripheral blood, taken 28 days after the second AZD1222 dose. This receptor was taken from an adult who received the AZD1222 COVID-19 vaccine. The rearrangement joins TRBV19 to TRBJ2-7; 9 bases match TRBD1. The CDR3 here is CASSKSGTGHHEQYF. As DNA, the CDR3 is TGTGCCAGTAGTAAGTCCGGGACAGGGCATCACGAGCAGTACTTC.